This paragraph covers one T cell receptor (beta chain) sequence. Its antigen remains unidentified. The data are from a study of Tregs in tolerant kidney transplant recipients. Generated by immunoSEQ multiplex PCR, the TCRdb table keeps only in-frame clones and is missing some. Of fewer than 150,000 clones detected, roughly 93% appear once; the ten largest clones hold roughly 0.63%. Unstimulated Tregs (CD4+CD25+CD127-) and CD4+CD25- non-Tregs were sorted from PBMCs. Study-wide findings and caveats: The most relevant donor-specific Treg TCRbeta repertoire apparently came from expansion with activated donor B cells. Validation in larger populations is needed because few patients were studied. This study did not directly address biological reproducibility.

The receptor's source is a human donor in good health. Input material: CD4+ T cells from blood.

The CDR3 nucleotides read TGTGCCAGCAGCGTAGGATTAGGGGGGCTCGCAACTAATGAAAAACTGTTTTTT. Translation: CASSVGLGGLATNEKLFF. The chain joins TRBV9 to TRBJ1-4; D might be TRBD1 (6 bases). From germline, CDR1 is SGDLS and CDR2 YYNGEE. V was pared by 0 bases and J by 0 bases, with 15 bases between. This CDR3 is 18 amino acids long.